This is a list of T cell receptor beta chains from one sample in a study of T cell responses to AZD1222 COVID-19 vaccine. Profiled with immunoSEQ multiplex PCR; TCRdb holds only in-frame clones, not every one. The data contain 100,000 to 150,000 clones, 87% of them singletons. This specimen consisted of peripheral blood, obtained on day 0 of AZD1222 vaccination. The receptors come from an adult in good health. Each CDR3 is given with its conserved first and last residue. The D gene is left open where the match is weak. A row's size may be missing; if present it is once, few, many or a size class.

size: -
V: TRBV11-2
J: TRBJ2-7
D: TRBD2
DNA: TGTGCCAGCAGTAGACTAGCGGGGCCTTACGAGCAGTACTTC
CDR3: CASSRLAGPYEQYF

size: -
V: TRBV30
J: TRBJ2-2
D: -
DNA: TGTGCCTGGAGCCCCGCCACCGGGGAGCTGTTTTTT
CDR3: CAWSPATGELFF

size: -
V: TRBV19
J: TRBJ2-7
D: TRBD1
DNA: TGTGCCAGTAGTATCGTAACAGGGGGCTTATACGAGCAGTACTTC
CDR3: CASSIVTGGLYEQYF

size: -
V: TRBV18
J: TRBJ2-7
D: TRBD2
DNA: TGTGCCAGCTCACCTCCGGGGGGTTTCGAGCAGTACTTC
CDR3: CASSPPGGFEQYF

size: -
V: TRBV27
J: TRBJ2-3
D: TRBD2
DNA: TGTGCCAGCAGCCCGCGGGGGGGCCTTCCCCCAGATACGCAGTATTTT
CDR3: CASSPRGGLPPDTQYF

size: few
V: TRBV6-1
J: TRBJ2-7
D: -
DNA: TGTGCCAGCAGTGAGGCGGCTTACGAGCAGTACTTC
CDR3: CASSEAAYEQYF

size: -
V: TRBV5-6
J: TRBJ2-1
D: TRBD1
DNA: TGTGCCAGCAGCGGAGGGACAGGGGGATACAATGAGCAGTTCTTC
CDR3: CASSGGTGGYNEQFF

size: -
V: TRBV30
J: TRBJ2-1
D: TRBD2
DNA: TGTGCCTGGATCCAGCGGGGGAGCAATGAGCAGTTCTTC
CDR3: CAWIQRGSNEQFF

size: -
V: TRBV7-2
J: TRBJ1-6
D: -
DNA: TGTGCCAGCAGCCAAACACCTAATTCACCCCTCCACTTT
CDR3: CASSQTPNSPLHF

size: -
V: TRBV7-3
J: TRBJ2-5
D: -
DNA: TGTGCCAGCAGCTTAGGCCAGGGGGAGACCCAGTACTTC
CDR3: CASSLGQGETQYF